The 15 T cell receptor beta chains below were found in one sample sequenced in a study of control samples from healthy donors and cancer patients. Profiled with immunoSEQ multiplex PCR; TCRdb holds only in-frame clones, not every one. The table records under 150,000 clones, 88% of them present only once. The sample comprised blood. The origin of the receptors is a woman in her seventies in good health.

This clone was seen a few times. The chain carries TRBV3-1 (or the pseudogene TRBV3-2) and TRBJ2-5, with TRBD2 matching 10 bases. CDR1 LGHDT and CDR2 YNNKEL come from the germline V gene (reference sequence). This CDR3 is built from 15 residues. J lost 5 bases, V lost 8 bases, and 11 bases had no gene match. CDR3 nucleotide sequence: TGTGCCAGCCGAAGCGGGGGGGCATTTAGGGAGACCCAGTACTTC. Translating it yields CASRSGGAFRETQYF.

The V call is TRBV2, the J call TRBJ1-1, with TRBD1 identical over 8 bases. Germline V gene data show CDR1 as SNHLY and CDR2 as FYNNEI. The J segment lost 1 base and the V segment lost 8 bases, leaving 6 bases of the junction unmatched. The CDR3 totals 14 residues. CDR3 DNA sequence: TGTGCCAGCTCCAGGACAGGGAGGAACACTGAAGCTTTCTTT. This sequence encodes CASSRTGRNTEAFF.

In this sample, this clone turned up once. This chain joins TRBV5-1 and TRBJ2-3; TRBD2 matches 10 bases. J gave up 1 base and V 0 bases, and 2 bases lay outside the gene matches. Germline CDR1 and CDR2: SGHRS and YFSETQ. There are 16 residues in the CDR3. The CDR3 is CASSLAGLAGTDTQYF. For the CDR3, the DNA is TGCGCCAGCAGCTTGGCCGGACTAGCGGGCACAGATACGCAGTATTTT.

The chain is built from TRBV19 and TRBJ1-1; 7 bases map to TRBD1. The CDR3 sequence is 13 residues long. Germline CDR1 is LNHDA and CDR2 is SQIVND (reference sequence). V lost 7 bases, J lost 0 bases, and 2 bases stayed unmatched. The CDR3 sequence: CASKGGMNTEAFF. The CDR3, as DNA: TGTGCCAGTAAAGGGGGCATGAACACTGAAGCTTTCTTT.

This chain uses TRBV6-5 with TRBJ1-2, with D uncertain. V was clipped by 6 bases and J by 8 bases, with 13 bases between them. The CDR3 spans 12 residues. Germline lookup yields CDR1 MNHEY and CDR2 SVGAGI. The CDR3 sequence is CASSLRGGGYTF. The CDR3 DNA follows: TGTGCCAGCAGCCTCCGGGGTGGGGGCTACACCTTC.

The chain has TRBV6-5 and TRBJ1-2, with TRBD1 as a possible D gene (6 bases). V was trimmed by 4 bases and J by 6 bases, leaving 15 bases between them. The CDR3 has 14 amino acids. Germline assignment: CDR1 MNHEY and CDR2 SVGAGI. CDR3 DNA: TGTGCCAGCAGTTCCCCTCAACAGGGACATGGCTACACCTTC. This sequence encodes CASSSPQQGHGYTF.

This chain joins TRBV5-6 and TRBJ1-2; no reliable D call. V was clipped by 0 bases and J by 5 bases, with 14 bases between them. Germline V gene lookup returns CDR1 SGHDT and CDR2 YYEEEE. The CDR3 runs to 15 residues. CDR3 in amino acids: CASSLASGGKYGYTF. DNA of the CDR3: TGTGCCAGCAGCTTGGCATCGGGTGGTAAATATGGCTACACCTTC.

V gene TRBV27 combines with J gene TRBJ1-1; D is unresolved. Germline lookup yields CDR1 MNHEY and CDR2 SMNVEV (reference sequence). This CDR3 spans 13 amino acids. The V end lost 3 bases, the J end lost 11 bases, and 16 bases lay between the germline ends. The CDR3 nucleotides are TGTGCCAGCAGTTTCAGACTGGGCGGAACGGCTTTCTTT. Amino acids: CASSFRLGGTAFF.

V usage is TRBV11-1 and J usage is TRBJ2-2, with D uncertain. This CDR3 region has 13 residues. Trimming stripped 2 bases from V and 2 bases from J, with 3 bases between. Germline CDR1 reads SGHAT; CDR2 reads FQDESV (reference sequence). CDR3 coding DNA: TGTGCCAGCAGCTTAATAAACACCGGGGAGCTGTTTTTT. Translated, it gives CASSLINTGELFF.

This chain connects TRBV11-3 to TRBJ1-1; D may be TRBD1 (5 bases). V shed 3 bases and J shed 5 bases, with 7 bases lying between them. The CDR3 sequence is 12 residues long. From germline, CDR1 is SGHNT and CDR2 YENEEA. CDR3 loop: CASSLGETEAFF. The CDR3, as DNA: TGTGCCAGCAGCTTGGGGGAGACTGAAGCTTTCTTT.

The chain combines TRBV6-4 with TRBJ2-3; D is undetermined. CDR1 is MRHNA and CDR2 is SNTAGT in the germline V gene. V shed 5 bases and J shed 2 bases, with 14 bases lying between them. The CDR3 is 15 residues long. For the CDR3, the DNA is TGTGCCAGCAGTCCGGACGGTGGCTACACAGATACGCAGTATTTT. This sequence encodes CASSPDGGYTDTQYF.

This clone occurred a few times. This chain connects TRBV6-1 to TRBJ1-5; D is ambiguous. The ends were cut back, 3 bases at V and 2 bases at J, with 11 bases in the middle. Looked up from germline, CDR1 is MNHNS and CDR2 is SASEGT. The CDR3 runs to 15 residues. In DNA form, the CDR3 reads TGTGCCAGCAGTGATTTGTTATCGGGCAATCAGCCCCAGCATTTT. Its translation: CASSDLLSGNQPQHF.

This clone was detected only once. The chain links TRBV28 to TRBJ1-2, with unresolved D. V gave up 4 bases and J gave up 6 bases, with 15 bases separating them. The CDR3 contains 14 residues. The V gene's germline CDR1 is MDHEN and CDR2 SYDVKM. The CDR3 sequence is CASSYPNIRDGYTF. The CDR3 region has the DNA TGTGCCAGCAGTTACCCCAACATTCGGGATGGCTACACCTTC.

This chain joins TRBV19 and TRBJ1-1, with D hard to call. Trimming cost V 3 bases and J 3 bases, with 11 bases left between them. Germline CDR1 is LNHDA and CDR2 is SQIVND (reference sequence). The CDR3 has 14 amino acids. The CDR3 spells CASSIRETYTEAFF. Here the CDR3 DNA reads TGTGCCAGTAGTATCCGTGAGACATACACTGAAGCTTTCTTT.

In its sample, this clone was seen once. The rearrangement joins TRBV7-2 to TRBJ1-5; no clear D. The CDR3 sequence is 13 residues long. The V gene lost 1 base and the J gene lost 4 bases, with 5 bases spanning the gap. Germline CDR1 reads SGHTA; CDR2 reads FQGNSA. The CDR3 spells CASSLEWNQPQHF. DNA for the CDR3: TGTGCCAGCAGCTTAGAGTGGAATCAGCCCCAGCATTTT.